This T cell receptor (beta chain) was documented in a study of Graves' ophthalmopathy and Graves' hyperthyroidism. All donors with ophthalmopathy were recorded as having moderate-to-severe activity, CAS ≥3, NOSPECS ≥4 and a duration under 3 months. TCR beta CDR3 regions were amplified from RNA transcripts. HTBI primers were employed in first-round RT-PCR, then a second-round multiplex PCR followed. Each CDR3 protein gets one entry after TCRdb re-called the multiplex PCR reads with MiXCR. This sample has hundreds of thousands of distinct CDR3 sequences, with roughly two fifths found just once. The V gene end was trimmed by 6 bases and the J gene end by 2 bases; junction bases not matched to a gene: 4. This CDR3 region has 15 residues.

This receptor was obtained from an adult man with Graves' ophthalmopathy. The chain combines TRBV12-3 or TRBV12-4 with TRBJ1-4; TRBD1 agrees at 9 bases. The sample consisted of peripheral blood. This CDR3 reads CASRGQGSTNEKLFF. DNA of the CDR3: TGTGCCAGCAGGGGACAGGGATCTACTAATGAAAAACTGTTTTTT.